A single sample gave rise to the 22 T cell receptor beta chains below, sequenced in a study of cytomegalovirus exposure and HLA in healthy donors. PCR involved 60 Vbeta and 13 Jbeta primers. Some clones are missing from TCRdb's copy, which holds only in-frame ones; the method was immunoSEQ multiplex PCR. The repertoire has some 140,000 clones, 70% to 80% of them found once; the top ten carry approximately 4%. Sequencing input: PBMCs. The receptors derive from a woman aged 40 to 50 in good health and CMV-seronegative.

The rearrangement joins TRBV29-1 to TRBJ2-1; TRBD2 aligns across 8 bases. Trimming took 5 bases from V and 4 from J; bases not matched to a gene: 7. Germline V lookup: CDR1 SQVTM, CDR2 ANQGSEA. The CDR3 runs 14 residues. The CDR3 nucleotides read TGCAGCGTTCGACGGGAGGGCCTGTACAATGAGCAGTTCTTC. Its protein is CSVRREGLYNEQFF.

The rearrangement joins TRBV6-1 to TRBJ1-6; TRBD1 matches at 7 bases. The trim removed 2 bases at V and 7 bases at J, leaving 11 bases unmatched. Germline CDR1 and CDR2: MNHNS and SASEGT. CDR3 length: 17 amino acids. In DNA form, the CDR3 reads TGTGCCAGCAGTGAAAGGTACCCAGACAGGGTAAATTCACCCCTCCACTTT. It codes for CASSERYPDRVNSPLHF.

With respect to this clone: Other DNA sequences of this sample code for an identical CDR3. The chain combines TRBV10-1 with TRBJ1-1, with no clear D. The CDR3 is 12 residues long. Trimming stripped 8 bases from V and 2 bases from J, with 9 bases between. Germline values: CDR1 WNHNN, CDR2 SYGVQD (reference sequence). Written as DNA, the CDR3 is TGCGCCAGCTCCTTAGATAACACTGAAGCTTTCTTT. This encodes CASSLDNTEAFF.

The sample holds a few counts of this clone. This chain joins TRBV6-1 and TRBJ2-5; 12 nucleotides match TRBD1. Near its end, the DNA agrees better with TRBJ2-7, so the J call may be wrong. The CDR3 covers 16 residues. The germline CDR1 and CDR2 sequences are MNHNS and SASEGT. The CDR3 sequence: CASSEDAGTGGHEQYF. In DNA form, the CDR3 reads TGTGCCAGCAGTGAAGACGCCGGGACAGGGGGCCACGAGCAGTACTTC.

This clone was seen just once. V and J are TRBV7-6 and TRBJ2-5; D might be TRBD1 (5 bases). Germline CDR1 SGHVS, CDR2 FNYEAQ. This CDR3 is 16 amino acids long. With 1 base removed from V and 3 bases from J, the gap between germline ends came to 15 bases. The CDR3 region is CASSLVSPGREETQYF. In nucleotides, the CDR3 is TGTGCCAGCAGCTTAGTCTCGCCGGGCAGGGAAGAGACCCAGTACTTC.

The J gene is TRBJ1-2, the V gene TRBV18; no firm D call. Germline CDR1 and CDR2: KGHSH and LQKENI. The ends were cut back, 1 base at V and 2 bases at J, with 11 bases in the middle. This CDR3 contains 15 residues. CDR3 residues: CASSPQREINYGYTF. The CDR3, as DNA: TGTGCCAGCTCACCACAAAGGGAGATAAACTATGGCTACACCTTC.

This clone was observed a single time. The CDR3 sequence: CASSTTVPSYEQYF. CDR3 bases: TGTGCCAGCAGTACGACAGTACCCTCCTACGAGCAGTACTTC. The V call is TRBV6-5, the J call TRBJ2-7, with D possibly matching TRBD1 (5 bases). V was trimmed by 5 bases and J by 0 bases, leaving 11 bases between them. The CDR3 loop spans 14 amino acids. Germline V CDR1 and CDR2: MNHEY, SVGAGI.

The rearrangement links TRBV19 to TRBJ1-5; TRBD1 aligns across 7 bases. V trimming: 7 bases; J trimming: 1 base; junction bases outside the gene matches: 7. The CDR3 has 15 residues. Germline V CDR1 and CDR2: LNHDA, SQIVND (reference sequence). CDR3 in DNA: TGTGCCAGTAAGGGGCAGGGGGGCAGCAATCAGCCCCAGCATTTT. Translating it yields CASKGQGGSNQPQHF.

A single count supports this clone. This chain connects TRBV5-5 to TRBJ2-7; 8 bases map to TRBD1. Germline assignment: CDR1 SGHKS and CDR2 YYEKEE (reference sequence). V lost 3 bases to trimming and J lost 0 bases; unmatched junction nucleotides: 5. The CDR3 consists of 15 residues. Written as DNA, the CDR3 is TGTGCCAGCAGCTCGCCCGGGACAGGCTCCTACGAGCAGTACTTC. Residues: CASSSPGTGSYEQYF.

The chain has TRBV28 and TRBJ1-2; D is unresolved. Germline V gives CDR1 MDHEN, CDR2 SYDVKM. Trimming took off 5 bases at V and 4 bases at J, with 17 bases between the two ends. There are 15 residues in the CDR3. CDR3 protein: CASSPRTALIYGYTF. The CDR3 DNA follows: TGTGCCAGCAGTCCGCGGACTGCACTCATCTATGGCTACACCTTC.

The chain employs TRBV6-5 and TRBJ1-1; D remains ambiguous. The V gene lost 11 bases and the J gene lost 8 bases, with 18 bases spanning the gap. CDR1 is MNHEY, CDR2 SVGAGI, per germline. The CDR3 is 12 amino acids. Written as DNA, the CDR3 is TGTGCCTGCCAAGAGGGCCGGCCAGAAGCTTTCTTT. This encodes CACQEGRPEAFF.

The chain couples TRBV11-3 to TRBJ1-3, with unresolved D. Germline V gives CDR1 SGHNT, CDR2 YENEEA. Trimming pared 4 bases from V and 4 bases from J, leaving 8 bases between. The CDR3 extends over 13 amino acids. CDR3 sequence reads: CASSSVSGNTIYF. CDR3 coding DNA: TGTGCCAGCAGCTCAGTGTCCGGAAACACCATATATTTT.

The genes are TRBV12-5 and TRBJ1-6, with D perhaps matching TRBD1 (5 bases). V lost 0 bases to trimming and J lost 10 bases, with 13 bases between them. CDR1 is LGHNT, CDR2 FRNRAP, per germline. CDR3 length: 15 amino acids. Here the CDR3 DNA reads TGTGCTAGTGGTTTGGTGTCGGGGGTCGGATCACCCCTCCACTTT. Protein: CASGLVSGVGSPLHF.

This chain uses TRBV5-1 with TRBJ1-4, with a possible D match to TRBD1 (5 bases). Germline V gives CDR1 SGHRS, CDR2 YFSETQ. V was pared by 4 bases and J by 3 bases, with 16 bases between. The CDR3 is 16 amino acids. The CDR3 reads CASSGDAGLANEKLFF. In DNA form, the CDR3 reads TGCGCCAGCAGCGGAGATGCAGGGTTGGCTAATGAAAAACTGTTTTTT.

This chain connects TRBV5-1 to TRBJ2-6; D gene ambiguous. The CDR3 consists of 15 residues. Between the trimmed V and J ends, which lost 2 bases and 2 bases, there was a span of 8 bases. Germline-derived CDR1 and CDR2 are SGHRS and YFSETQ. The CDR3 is CASSLALAGANVLTF. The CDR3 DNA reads TGCGCCAGCAGCTTAGCATTGGCTGGGGCCAACGTCCTGACTTTC.

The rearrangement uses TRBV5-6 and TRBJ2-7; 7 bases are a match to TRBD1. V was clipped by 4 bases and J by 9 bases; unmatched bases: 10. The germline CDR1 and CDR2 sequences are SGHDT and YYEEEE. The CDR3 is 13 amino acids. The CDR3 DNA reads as TGTGCCAGCAGCATAATCCGACAGGGCGGGCAGTACTTC. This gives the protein CASSIIRQGGQYF.

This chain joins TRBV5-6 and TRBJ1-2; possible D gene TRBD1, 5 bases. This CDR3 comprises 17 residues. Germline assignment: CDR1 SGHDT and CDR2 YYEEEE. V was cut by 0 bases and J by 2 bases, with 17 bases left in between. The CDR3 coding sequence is TGTGCCAGCAGCTTGGGTTTCTTGCTCAGGGTAAACTATGGCTACACCTTC. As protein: CASSLGFLLRVNYGYTF.

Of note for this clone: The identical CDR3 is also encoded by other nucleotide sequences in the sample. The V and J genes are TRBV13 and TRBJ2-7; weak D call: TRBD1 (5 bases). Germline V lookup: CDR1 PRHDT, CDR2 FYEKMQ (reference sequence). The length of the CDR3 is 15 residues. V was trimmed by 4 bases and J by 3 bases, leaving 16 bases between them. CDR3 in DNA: TGTGCCAGCAGCTCCATCGGGCAGGGCTACTACGAGCAGTACTTC. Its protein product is CASSSIGQGYYEQYF.

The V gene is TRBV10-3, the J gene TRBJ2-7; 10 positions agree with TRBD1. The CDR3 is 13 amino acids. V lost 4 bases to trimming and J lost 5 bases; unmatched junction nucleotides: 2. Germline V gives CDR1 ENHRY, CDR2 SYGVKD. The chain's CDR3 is CAISGQGAHEQYF. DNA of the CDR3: TGTGCCATCAGTGGACAGGGGGCCCACGAGCAGTACTTC.

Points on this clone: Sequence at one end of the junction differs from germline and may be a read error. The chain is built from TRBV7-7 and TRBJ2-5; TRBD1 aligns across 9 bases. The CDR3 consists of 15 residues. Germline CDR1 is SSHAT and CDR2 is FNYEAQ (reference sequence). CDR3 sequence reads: CASSPGTGPDGTQYF. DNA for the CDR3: TGTGCTAGCAGTCCCGGGACAGGGCCGGATGGGACCCAGTACTTC.

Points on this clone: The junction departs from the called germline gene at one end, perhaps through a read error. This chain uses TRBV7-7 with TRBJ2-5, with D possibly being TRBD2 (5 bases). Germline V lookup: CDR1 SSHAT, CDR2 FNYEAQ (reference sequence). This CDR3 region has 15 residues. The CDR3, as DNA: TGTGCTAGCAGATTGGGGTCCTCGGCGGGAGAGACCCAGTACTTC. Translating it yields CASRLGSSAGETQYF. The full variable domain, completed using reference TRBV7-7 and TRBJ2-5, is GAGVSQSPRYKVTKRGQDVTLRCDPISSHATLYWYQQALGQGPEFLTYFNYEAQPDKSGLPSDRFSAERPEGSISTLTIQRTEQRDSAMYRCASRLGSSAGETQYFGPGTRLLVL.

In DNA, the CDR3 is TGTGCCAGCAGCCCGGGACAGGGATTGACCTACGAGCAGTACTTC. It translates to CASSPGQGLTYEQYF. This chain joins TRBV2 and TRBJ2-7, with 9 bases identical to TRBD1. The CDR3 consists of 15 residues. Germline V gene data show CDR1 as SNHLY and CDR2 as FYNNEI. Trimming cost V 6 bases and J 2 bases; bases outside gene matches: 8.